This paragraph reports one TCR beta chain. Trimming shortened V by 5 bases and J by 4 bases, and 17 bases separated the two germline ends. Germline CDR1 is MDHEN and CDR2 is SYDVKM. This CDR3 spans 15 amino acids. TCRdb recomputed calls from the RT-PCR reads with MiXCR, one row per CDR3 protein. This table has hundreds of thousands of distinct CDR3 sequences, over 12% appearing once. Material for sequencing was memory CD4+ T cells from blood. The sequence was collected from a female donor in good health, serving as a healthy control. The gene calls are TRBV28 and TRBJ1-2; weak D call: TRBD1 (6 bases). The CDR3, as DNA: TGTGCCAGCAGTGGGACCGGGACATTGTCCTATGGCTACACCTTC. Translating it yields CASSGTGTLSYGYTF.